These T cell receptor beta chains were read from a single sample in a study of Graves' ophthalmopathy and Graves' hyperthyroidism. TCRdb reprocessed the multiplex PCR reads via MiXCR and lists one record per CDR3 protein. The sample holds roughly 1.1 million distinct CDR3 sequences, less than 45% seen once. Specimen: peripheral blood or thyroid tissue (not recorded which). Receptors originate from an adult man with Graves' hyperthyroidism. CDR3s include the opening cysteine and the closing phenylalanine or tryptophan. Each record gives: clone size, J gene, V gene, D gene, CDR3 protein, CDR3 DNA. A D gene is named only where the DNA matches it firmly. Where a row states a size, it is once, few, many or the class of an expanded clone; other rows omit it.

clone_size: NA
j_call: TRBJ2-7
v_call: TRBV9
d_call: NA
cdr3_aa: CACSVVRVGEQYF
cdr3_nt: TGTGCCTGCAGCGTGGTCCGGGTAGGGGAGCAGTACTTC

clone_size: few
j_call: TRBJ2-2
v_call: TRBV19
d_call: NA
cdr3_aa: CASRGGAYRGTGELFF
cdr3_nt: TGTGCCAGTAGGGGCGGGGCCTACAGAGGGACCGGGGAGCTGTTTTTT

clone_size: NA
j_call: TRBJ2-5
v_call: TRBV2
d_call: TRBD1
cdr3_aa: CASKGLDREQMETQYF
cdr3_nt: TGTGCCAGCAAGGGTTTGGACAGGGAGCAGATGGAGACCCAGTACTTC

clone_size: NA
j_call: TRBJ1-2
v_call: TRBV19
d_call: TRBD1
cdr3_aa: CASSETGLGYTF
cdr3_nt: TGTGCCAGTAGCGAGACAGGGTTGGGCTACACCTTC

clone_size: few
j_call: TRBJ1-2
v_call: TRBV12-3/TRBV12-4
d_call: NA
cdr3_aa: CASSPMREGGDGYTF
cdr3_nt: TGTGCCAGCAGTCCGATGCGTGAGGGAGGTGATGGCTACACCTTC

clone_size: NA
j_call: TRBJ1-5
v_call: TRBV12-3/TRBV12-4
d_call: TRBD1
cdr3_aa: CASSSGDRYSNQPQHF
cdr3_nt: TGTGCCAGCAGTTCTGGGGACAGGTATAGCAATCAGCCCCAGCATTTT

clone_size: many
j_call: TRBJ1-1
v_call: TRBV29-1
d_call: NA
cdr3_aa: CSALGAVNTEAFF
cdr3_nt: TGCAGCGCCCTGGGGGCTGTGAACACTGAAGCTTTCTTT

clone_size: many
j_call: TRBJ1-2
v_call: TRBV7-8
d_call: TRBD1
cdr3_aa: CASSSNRGLAGYTF
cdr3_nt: TGTGCCAGCAGTTCAAACAGGGGGCTCGCTGGCTACACCTTC

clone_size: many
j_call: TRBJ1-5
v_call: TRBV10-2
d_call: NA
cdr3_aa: CASSVSGFGRNQPQHF
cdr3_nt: TGCGCCAGCAGTGTTTCTGGGTTTGGAAGAAATCAGCCCCAGCATTTT

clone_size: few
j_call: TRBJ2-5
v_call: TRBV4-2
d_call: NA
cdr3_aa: CASSQERAEETQYF
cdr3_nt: TGTGCCAGCAGCCAAGAAAGAGCAGAAGAGACCCAGTACTTC

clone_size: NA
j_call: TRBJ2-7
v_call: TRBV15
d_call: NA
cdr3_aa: CATSRDNEGAEQYF
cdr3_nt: TGTGCCACCAGCAGAGATAATGAAGGTGCCGAGCAGTACTTC

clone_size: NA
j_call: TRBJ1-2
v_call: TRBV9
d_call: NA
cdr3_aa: CASSVEQGGYTF
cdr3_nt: TGTGCCAGCAGCGTAGAACAAGGTGGTTACACCTTC

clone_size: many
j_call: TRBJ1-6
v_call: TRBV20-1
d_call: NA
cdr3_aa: CSASTGGYNSPLHF
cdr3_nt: TGCAGTGCTAGTACGGGGGGCTATAATTCACCCCTCCACTTT

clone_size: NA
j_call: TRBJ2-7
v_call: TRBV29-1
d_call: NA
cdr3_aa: CSVGGGASPDIGEQYF
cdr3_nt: TGCAGCGTTGGAGGAGGGGCGTCACCAGACATAGGGGAGCAGTACTTC

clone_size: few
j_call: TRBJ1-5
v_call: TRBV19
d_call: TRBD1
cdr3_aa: CASRARGTGFRQPQHF
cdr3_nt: TGTGCCAGTAGGGCTCGCGGGACAGGGTTTCGTCAGCCCCAGCATTTT

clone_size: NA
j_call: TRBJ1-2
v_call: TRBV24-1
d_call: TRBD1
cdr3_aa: CATSEPTGDYGYTF
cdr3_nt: TGTGCCACCAGTGAGCCGACAGGGGACTATGGCTACACCTTC

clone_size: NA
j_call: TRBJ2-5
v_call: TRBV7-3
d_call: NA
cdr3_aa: CASSFQGGRQETQYF
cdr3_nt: TGTGCCAGCAGCTTCCAGGGGGGACGACAAGAGACCCAGTACTTC